What follows are 21 T cell receptor beta chains derived from one specimen sequenced in a study of identical twins. TCRdb ran MiXCR on the 5' RACE reads and lists one entry per CDR3 protein. The sample lists a few hundred thousand distinct CDR3 sequences; approximately 8.5% were seen once. In addition, the sample was reused for a study of yellow fever vaccine responses in identical twins.

Sequences were obtained from memory (CD45RO+) T cells sorted from blood. These TCRs come from a woman between 18 and 29 years old in good health.

This clonotype was detected only a few times. The V call is TRBV2, the J call TRBJ2-1; TRBD2 agrees at 14 bases. V lost 7 bases and J lost 6; bases outside the gene matches: 8. Per germline, CDR1 SNHLY and CDR2 FYNNEI. The CDR3 covers 16 residues. The DNA of the CDR3 is TGTGCCAGCAACGGAATGGGACTAGCGGGAGCCAATGAGCAGTTCTTC. Protein sequence: CASNGMGLAGANEQFF.

The chain uses TRBV2 and TRBJ2-2, with D maybe TRBD2 (6 bases). Germline-derived CDR1 and CDR2 are SNHLY and FYNNEI. This CDR3 spans 16 amino acids. V lost 2 bases and J 0 bases, leaving 10 bases between the germline ends. The CDR3 coding sequence is TGTGCCAGCAGTGAAACTCGACTAGCGAACACCGGGGAGCTGTTTTTT. Translating it yields CASSETRLANTGELFF.

CDR3 nucleotide sequence: TGTGCCAGCAGTAATCCGACAGATACGCAGTATTTT. This encodes CASSNPTDTQYF. J is TRBJ2-3 and V is TRBV2; D is ambiguous. The length of the CDR3 is 12 residues. Germline V lookup: CDR1 SNHLY, CDR2 FYNNEI. Deletions cut 5 bases from V and 3 bases from J, with 6 bases between.

This clonotype came up a few times. The genes are TRBV28 and TRBJ2-1, with 8 bases aligning to TRBD2. There are 14 residues in the CDR3. Germline V gives CDR1 MDHEN, CDR2 SYDVKM. Trimming cost V 10 bases and J 5 bases; bases outside gene matches: 10. CDR3 sequence reads: CATRGGLFHNEQFF. The CDR3 nucleotides are TGTGCCACCCGGGGGGGCCTATTTCACAATGAGCAGTTCTTC.

This clonotype occurred many times. CDR3 region: CASKEGAQNTEAFF. CDR3 nucleotides: TGCGCCAGCAAGGAGGGGGCTCAGAACACTGAAGCTTTCTTT. This chain links TRBV5-1 with TRBJ1-1; 7 bases map to TRBD1. Germline V lookup: CDR1 SGHRS, CDR2 YFSETQ. The CDR3 loop spans 14 amino acids. V was pared by 6 bases and J by 1 base, with 6 bases of the junction left unmatched.

The V and J genes are TRBV6-2 or TRBV6-3 and TRBJ2-5; D is perhaps TRBD2 (7 bases). Germline V gene data show CDR1 as MNHEY and CDR2 as SVGEGT. The CDR3 spans 18 residues. The germline V and J ends were trimmed by 5 bases and 5 bases, with 27 bases remaining between them. CDR3: CASSQGSITPGGRETQYF. For the CDR3, the DNA is TGTGCCAGCAGTCAAGGTTCGATAACGCCGGGGGGCAGGGAGACCCAGTACTTC.

The chain recombines TRBV15 with TRBJ2-7, with D unclear. Trimming left V 4 bases short and J 4 bases short, with 14 bases between. The CDR3 has 14 amino acids. Germline V CDR1 and CDR2: LNHNV, YYDKDF (reference sequence). For the CDR3, the DNA is TGTGCCACCAGCACACCCCCGTTGGGGTACGAGCAGTACTTC. Its protein is CATSTPPLGYEQYF.

The CDR3 loop reads CASSFWGGNQPQHF. The CDR3, as DNA: TGTGCCAGCAGTTTCTGGGGGGGCAATCAGCCCCAGCATTTT. The chain recombines TRBV28 with TRBJ1-5, with a possible D match to TRBD1 (5 bases). The length of the CDR3 is 14 residues. V dropped 3 bases and J dropped 2 bases, with 8 bases sitting between them. CDR1 MDHEN and CDR2 SYDVKM come from the germline V gene.

The J gene is TRBJ2-2, the V gene TRBV6-2 or TRBV6-3, with TRBD2 matching over 8 bases. Per the germline V gene, CDR1 is MNHEY and CDR2 is SVGEGT. The CDR3 is 15 amino acids. V was pared by 6 bases and J by 7 bases, with 10 bases of the junction left unmatched. The CDR3 DNA reads TGTGCCAGCAGCCACGGGAGGGAGGAGGTCGGGGAGCTGTTTTTT. Protein: CASSHGREEVGELFF.

There are many counts of this clonotype. The chain employs TRBV5-5 and TRBJ1-1; tentative D call: TRBD1 (5 bases). The CDR3 covers 15 residues. V was clipped by 1 base and J by 4 bases, with 14 bases between them. The germline gives CDR1 SGHKS, CDR2 YYEKEE (reference sequence). The CDR3 DNA reads as TGTGCCAGCAGCTTGTCCCAGGGATTCGGCACTGAAGCTTTCTTT. This gives the protein CASSLSQGFGTEAFF. Based on the CDR3 plus reference TRBV5-5 and TRBJ1-1, the full variable domain is DAGVTQSPTHLIKTRGQQVTLRCSPISGHKSVSWYQQVLGQGPQFIFQYYEKEERGRGNFPDRFSARQFPNYSSELNVNALLLGDSALYLCASSLSQGFGTEAFFGQGTRLTVV.

This chain links TRBV28 with TRBJ2-5; D gene ambiguous. Looked up from germline, CDR1 is MDHEN and CDR2 is SYDVKM. The CDR3 is 14 residues long. The germline V and J ends were trimmed by 0 bases and 0 bases, with 5 bases remaining between them. The CDR3 protein is CASSLWRYQETQYF. The CDR3 DNA is TGTGCCAGCAGTTTATGGAGGTACCAAGAGACCCAGTACTTC. Full variable domain (missing parts from reference TRBV28 and TRBJ2-5): DVKVTQSSRYLVKRTGEKVFLECVQDMDHENMFWYRQDPGLGLRLIYFSYDVKMKEKGDIPEGYSVSREKKERFSLILESASTNQTSMYLCASSLWRYQETQYFGPGTRLLVL.

This clonotype was counted between two and nine times. The chain is built from TRBV12-3 or TRBV12-4 and TRBJ1-1; D is uncertain. V was cut by 3 bases and J by 11 bases, with 19 bases left in between. This CDR3 region has 14 residues. This chain's CDR3 is CASSLGILQDGAFF. The CDR3 region has the DNA TGTGCCAGCAGTTTGGGGATCCTACAAGATGGGGCTTTCTTT.

This clonotype was seen a single time. CDR3 nucleotide sequence: TGCAGTGCTAGAGTTAAGACTAGGAGCGGAGACCTACCAGGATCCTACGAGCAGTACGTC. It encodes CSARVKTRSGDLPGSYEQYV. The rearrangement joins TRBV20-1 to TRBJ2-7; perhaps TRBD2 as D (6 bases). This CDR3 is 20 amino acids long. V was cut by 1 base and J by 1 base, with 29 bases left in between. The germline gives CDR1 DFQATT, CDR2 SNEGSKA (reference sequence).

The J gene is TRBJ1-1, the V gene TRBV18; D is undetermined. Germline V gives CDR1 KGHSH, CDR2 LQKENI. The CDR3 contains 17 residues. V was trimmed by 3 bases and J by 4 bases, leaving 21 bases between them. CDR3 bases: TGTGCCAGCTCACCTTCCCCGCCGACCGGGCGGGGCACTGAAGCTTTCTTT. This encodes CASSPSPPTGRGTEAFF.

This clonotype was seen many times. This sequence joins TRBV20-1 and TRBJ1-6, with no clear D. The CDR3 extends over 12 amino acids. Germline V gives CDR1 DFQATT, CDR2 SNEGSKA (reference sequence). The V and J ends lost 4 bases and 5 bases respectively, with 6 bases between them. The CDR3 sequence is CSATNHNSPLHF. Here the CDR3 DNA reads TGCAGTGCTACGAACCATAATTCACCCCTCCACTTT.

This clonotype was found many times. The rearrangement uses TRBV5-1 and TRBJ1-6; D is possibly TRBD1 (6 bases). V dropped 1 base and J dropped 9 bases, with 14 bases sitting between them. The CDR3 covers 15 residues. Germline assignment: CDR1 SGHRS and CDR2 YFSETQ. The CDR3 region is CASSLNQGMGSPLHF. The CDR3, as DNA: TGCGCCAGCAGCTTGAACCAGGGGATGGGTTCACCCCTCCACTTT.

Ten or more counts support this clonotype. The chain employs TRBV13 and TRBJ2-7; D call uncertain. Germline CDR1 reads PRHDT; CDR2 reads FYEKMQ (reference sequence). Trimming cost V 0 bases and J 5 bases, with 5 bases left between them. This CDR3 contains 12 residues. The CDR3 spells CASSLGGNEQYV. The CDR3 DNA follows: TGTGCCAGCAGCTTAGGAGGTAACGAGCAGTACGTC.

In its sample, this clonotype was seen a few times. This chain joins TRBV3-1 and TRBJ2-7; 7 positions match TRBD2. Germline V gene sequence: CDR1 LGHDT, CDR2 YNNKEL (reference sequence). The CDR3 spans 15 residues. With 5 bases clipped from V and 5 bases from J, the junction kept 12 bases outside the gene matches. This chain's CDR3 is CASSTEGGSRDEQYF. The CDR3 DNA follows: TGTGCCAGCAGCACCGAGGGCGGGAGCAGAGACGAGCAGTACTTC.

This clonotype has only a few counts. V is TRBV19 and J is TRBJ1-5; D gene ambiguous. The germline CDR1 and CDR2 sequences are LNHDA and SQIVND (reference sequence). Deletions cut 4 bases from V and 6 bases from J, with 10 bases between. The CDR3 extends over 13 amino acids. Written as DNA, the CDR3 is TGTGCCAGTAGTAAGCTGGGCGGTCAGCCCCAGCATTTT. Protein sequence: CASSKLGGQPQHF.

This clonotype turned up a few times. The chain joins TRBV2 to TRBJ2-1; 7 nucleotides line up with TRBD1. Germline V CDR1 and CDR2: SNHLY, FYNNEI. The CDR3 contains 13 residues. V lost 4 bases and J lost 6; bases outside the gene matches: 3. The CDR3 DNA reads as TGTGCCAGCAGTGGGACAGGTGCCAATGAGCAGTTCTTC. Translated: CASSGTGANEQFF. The full variable domain, in which reference TRBV2 and TRBJ2-1 provide the parts outside the CDR3, is EPEVTQTPSHQVTQMGQEVILRCVPISNHLYFYWYRQILGQKVEFLVSFYNNEISEKSEIFDDQFSVERPDGSNFTLKIRSTKLEDSAMYFCASSGTGANEQFFGPGTRLTVL.

This clonotype was found a few times. V usage is TRBV5-4 and J usage is TRBJ1-1; TRBD1 might be the D (5 bases). This CDR3 is 14 amino acids long. V lost 3 bases and J 4 bases, leaving 13 bases between the germline ends. Germline CDR1 is SGHNT and CDR2 is YYREEE (reference sequence). The CDR3 protein is CASSSIIGATEAFF. The DNA of the CDR3 is TGTGCCAGCAGCTCCATCATTGGGGCCACTGAAGCTTTCTTT. Using reference TRBV5-4 and TRBJ1-1 for the parts outside the CDR3, the full variable domain is ETGVTQSPTHLIKTRGQQVTLRCSSQSGHNTVSWYQQALGQGPQFIFQYYREEENGRGNFPPRFSGLQFPNYSSELNVNALELDDSALYLCASSSIIGATEAFFGQGTRLTVV.